The clone carrying this T cell receptor beta chain was detected a few times. The length of the CDR3 is 16 residues. The ends were cut back, 4 bases at V and 3 bases at J, with 17 bases in the middle. From germline, CDR1 is SGHRS and CDR2 YFSETQ. These data come from a study of T-cell memory formation after mild COVID-19. TCRalpha and TCRbeta libraries used 5'RACE with constant-segment primers and UMIs. MiXCR, run by TCRdb on the 5' RACE reads, gives a single entry per CDR3 protein. The repertoire includes approximately 60,000 distinct CDR3 sequences, around a tenth of them detected once, and 0.9% to 1.5% sits in the top ten.

The sequence was obtained from a young man who had mild COVID-19 (a few samples of this study predate the infection). Cell type and time point are not known. Sequencing used PBMCs or a T cell subset sorted from them (not recorded which). The chain joins TRBV5-1 to TRBJ2-1; D is uncertain. CDR3 nucleotides: TGCGCCAGCAGCCGAACCTCGGTCGGAGACTACAATGAGCAGTTCTTC. Its protein is CASSRTSVGDYNEQFF.